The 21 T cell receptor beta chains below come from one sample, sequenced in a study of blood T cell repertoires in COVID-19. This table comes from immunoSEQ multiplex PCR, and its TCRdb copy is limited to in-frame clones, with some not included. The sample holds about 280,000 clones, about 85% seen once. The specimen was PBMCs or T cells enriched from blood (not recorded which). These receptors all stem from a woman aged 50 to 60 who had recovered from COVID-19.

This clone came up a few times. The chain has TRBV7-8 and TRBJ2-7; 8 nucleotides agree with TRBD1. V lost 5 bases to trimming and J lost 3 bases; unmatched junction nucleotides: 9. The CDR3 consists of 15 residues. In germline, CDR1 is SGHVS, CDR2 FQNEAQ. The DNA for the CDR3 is TGTGCCAGCAGCCTACGACAGGGGCCGGGCTACGAGCAGTACTTC. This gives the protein CASSLRQGPGYEQYF.

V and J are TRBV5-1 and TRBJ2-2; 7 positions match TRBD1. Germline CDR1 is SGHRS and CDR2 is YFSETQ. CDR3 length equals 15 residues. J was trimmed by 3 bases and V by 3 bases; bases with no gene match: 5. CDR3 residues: CASSYTTGDTGELFF. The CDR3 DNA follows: TGCGCCAGCAGCTATACTACAGGGGACACCGGGGAGCTGTTTTTT.

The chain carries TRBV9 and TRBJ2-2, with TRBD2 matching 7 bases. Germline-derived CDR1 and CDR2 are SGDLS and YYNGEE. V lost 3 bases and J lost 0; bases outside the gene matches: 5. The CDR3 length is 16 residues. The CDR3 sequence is CASSAGGGANTGELFF. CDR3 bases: TGTGCCAGCAGCGCAGGTGGGGGGGCGAACACCGGGGAGCTGTTTTTT.

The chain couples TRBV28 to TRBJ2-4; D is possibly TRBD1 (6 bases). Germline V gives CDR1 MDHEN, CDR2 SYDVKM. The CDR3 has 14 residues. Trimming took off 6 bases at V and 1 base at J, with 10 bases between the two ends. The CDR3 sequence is CASRPTGAKNIQYF. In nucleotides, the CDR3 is TGTGCCAGCAGACCCACAGGGGCCAAAAACATTCAGTACTTC.

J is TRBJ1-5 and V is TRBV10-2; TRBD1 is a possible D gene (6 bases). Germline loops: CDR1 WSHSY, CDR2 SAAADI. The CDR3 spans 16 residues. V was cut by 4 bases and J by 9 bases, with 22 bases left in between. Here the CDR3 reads CASSGTLGQNLSPQHF. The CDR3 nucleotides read TGCGCCAGCAGTGGGACCTTAGGACAGAACTTATCGCCCCAGCATTTT.

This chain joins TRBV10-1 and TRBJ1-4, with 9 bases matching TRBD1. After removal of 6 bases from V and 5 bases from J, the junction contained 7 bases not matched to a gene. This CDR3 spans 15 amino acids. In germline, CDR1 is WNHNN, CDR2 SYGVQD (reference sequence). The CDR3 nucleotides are TGCGCCAGCAGACCGGGACAGGGCGGGAATGAAAAACTGTTTTTT. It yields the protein CASRPGQGGNEKLFF.

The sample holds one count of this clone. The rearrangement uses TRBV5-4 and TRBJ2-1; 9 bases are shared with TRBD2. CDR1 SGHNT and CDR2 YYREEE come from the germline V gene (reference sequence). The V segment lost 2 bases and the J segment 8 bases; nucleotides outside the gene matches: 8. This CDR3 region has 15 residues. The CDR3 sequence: CASSFGGGARDEQFF. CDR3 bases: TGTGCCAGCAGCTTTGGCGGGGGGGCCAGGGATGAGCAGTTCTTC.

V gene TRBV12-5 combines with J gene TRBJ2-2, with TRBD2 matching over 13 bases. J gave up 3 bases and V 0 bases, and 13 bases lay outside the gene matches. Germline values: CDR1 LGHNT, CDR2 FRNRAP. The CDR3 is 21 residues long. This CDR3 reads CASGLVSPGLAGRRDTGELFF. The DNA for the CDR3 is TGTGCTAGTGGTTTGGTGAGCCCGGGACTAGCGGGAAGACGGGACACCGGGGAGCTGTTTTTT.

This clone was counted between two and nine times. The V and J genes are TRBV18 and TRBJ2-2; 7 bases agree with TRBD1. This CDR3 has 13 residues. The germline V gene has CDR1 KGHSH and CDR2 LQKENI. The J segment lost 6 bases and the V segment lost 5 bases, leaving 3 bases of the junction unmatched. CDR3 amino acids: CASSRQGSGELFF. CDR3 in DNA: TGTGCCAGCTCAAGACAGGGTTCCGGGGAGCTGTTTTTT.

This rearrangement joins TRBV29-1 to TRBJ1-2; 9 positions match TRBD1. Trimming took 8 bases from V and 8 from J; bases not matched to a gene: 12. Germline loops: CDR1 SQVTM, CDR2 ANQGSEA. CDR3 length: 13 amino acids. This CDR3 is CSTTGTGSFGYTF. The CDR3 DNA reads TGCAGCACGACCGGGACAGGGTCGTTCGGCTACACCTTC.

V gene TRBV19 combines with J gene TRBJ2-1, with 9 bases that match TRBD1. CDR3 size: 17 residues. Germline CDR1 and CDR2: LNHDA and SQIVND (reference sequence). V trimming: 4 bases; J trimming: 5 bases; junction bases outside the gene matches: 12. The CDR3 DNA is TGTGCCAGTAGTACTTACCACCGGGACAGGGTTAACAATGAGCAGTTCTTC. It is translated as CASSTYHRDRVNNEQFF.

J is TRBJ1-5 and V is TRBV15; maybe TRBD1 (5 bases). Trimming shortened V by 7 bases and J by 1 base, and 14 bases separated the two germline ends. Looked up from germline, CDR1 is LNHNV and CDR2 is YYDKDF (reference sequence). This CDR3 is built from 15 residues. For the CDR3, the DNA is TGTGCCACCAACGGGCAGGACATAAGCAATCAGCCCCAGCATTTT. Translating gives CATNGQDISNQPQHF.

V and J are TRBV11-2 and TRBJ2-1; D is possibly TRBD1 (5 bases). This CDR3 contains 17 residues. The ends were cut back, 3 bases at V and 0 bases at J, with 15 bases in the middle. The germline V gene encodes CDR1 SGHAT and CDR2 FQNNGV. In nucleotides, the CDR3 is TGTGCCAGCAGCTTCGCAGGGCACCGAAGCTCCTACAATGAGCAGTTCTTC. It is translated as CASSFAGHRSSYNEQFF.

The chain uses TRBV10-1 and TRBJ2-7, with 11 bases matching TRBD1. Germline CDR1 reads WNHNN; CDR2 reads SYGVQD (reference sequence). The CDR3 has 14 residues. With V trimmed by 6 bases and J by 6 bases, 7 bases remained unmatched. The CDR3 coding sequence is TGCGCCAGCAGCTCCGGGACAGGGGGAGCCGAGCAGTACTTC. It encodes CASSSGTGGAEQYF.

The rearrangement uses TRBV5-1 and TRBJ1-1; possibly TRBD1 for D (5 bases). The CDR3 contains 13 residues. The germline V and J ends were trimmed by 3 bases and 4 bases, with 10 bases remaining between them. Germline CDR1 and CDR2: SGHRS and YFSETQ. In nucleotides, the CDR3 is TGCGCCAGCAGCTGGGACGGGGGCACTGAAGCTTTCTTT. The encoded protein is CASSWDGGTEAFF.

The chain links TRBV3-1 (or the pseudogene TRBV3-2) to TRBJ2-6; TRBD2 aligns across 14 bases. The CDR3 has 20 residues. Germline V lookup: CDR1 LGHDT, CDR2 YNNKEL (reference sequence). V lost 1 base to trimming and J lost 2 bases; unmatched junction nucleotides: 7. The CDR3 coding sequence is TGTGCCAGCAGCCAAGGGACCGGGACTAGCGGGGGCCCTGGGGCCAACGTCCTGACTTTC. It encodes CASSQGTGTSGGPGANVLTF.

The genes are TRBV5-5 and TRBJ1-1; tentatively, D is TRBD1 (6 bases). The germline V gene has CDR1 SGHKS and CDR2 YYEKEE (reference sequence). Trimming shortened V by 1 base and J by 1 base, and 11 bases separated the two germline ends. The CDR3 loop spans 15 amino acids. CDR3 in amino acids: CASSLTGSENTEAFF. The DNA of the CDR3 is TGTGCCAGCAGCTTGACAGGGAGTGAGAACACTGAAGCTTTCTTT. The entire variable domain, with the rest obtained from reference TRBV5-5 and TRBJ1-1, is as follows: DAGVTQSPTHLIKTRGQQVTLRCSPISGHKSVSWYQQVLGQGPQFIFQYYEKEERGRGNFPDRFSARQFPNYSSELNVNALLLGDSALYLCASSLTGSENTEAFFGQGTRLTVV.

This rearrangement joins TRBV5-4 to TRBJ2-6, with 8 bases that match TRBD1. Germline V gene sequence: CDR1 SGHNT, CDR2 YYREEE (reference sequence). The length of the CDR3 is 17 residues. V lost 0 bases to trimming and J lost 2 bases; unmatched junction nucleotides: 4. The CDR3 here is CASSLALQGAGANVLTF. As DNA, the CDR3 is TGTGCCAGCAGCTTGGCCCTACAGGGGGCTGGGGCCAACGTCCTGACTTTC.

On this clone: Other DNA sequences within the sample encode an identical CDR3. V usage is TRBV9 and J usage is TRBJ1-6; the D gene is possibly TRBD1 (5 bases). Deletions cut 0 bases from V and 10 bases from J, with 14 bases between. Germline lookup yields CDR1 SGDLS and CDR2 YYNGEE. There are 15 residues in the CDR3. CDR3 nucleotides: TGTGCCAGCAGCGTAGAGGGGCAGGGTAGATCACCCCTCCACTTT. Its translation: CASSVEGQGRSPLHF.

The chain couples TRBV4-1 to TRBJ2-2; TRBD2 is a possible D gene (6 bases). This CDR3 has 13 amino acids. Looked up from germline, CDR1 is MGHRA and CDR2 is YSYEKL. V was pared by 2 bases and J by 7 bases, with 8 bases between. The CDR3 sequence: CASSQRLGGELFF. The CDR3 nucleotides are TGCGCCAGCAGCCAACGACTAGGCGGGGAGCTGTTTTTT.

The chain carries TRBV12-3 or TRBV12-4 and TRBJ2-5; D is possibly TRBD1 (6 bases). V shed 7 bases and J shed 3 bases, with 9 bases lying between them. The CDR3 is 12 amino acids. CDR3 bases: TGTGCCAGCACACGGACAGAAGAGACCCAGTACTTC. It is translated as CASTRTEETQYF.